Below, 2 T cell receptor beta chains from the same sample are listed, as sequenced in a study of long-term antiretroviral therapy in people with HIV. Survey level was the resolution at which the v3.0 immunoSEQ assay ran. Method: immunoSEQ multiplex PCR; TCRdb's copy keeps in-frame clones and lacks some. The sample has about 35,000 clones, roughly 79% seen once. The sample consisted of unsorted PBMCs, taken 3 years after starting antiretroviral therapy. These receptors all stem from a man between 50 and 59 years old with HIV.

The chain has TRBV11-2 and TRBJ2-7; 7 positions match TRBD2. The CDR3 runs to 15 residues. CDR1 and CDR2 from the germline V gene are SGHAT and FQNNGV. Trimming took 3 bases from V and 2 from J; bases not matched to a gene: 7. The CDR3 DNA reads as TGTGCCAGCAGCTTGACCGGGACTAACGCCTACGAGCAGTACTTC. Translated: CASSLTGTNAYEQYF.

V gene TRBV19 combines with J gene TRBJ2-5; 11 positions match TRBD1. CDR3 length: 16 residues. Looked up from germline, CDR1 is LNHDA and CDR2 is SQIVND (reference sequence). J lost 5 bases, V lost 1 base, and 6 bases had no gene match. CDR3 sequence (DNA): TGTGCCAGTAGTATAGTTGGACAGGGGGCGGGGGAGACCCAGTACTTC. This gives the protein CASSIVGQGAGETQYF.